The 30 T cell receptor beta chains in this list originate from one sample, sequenced in a study of blood T cell repertoires in COVID-19. Data came from immunoSEQ multiplex PCR; TCRdb stores just in-frame clones and leaves some out. The sample lists 350,000 to 450,000 clones, about 87% seen once, with roughly 2% in the top ten. The sample taken for sequencing was peripheral blood. All receptors derive from a woman in her fifties or sixties with COVID-19, enrolled during active disease.

Comments on this clone: Germline is not matched at one junction end, which may reflect a read error. CDR3 region: CASRGTANYGCTF. The CDR3 DNA reads as TGTGCCAGCAGAGGGACAGCTAACTATGGCTGCACCTTC. V gene TRBV12-3 or TRBV12-4 combines with J gene TRBJ1-2, with 7 bases matching TRBD1. CDR3 length equals 13 residues.

The chain combines TRBV2 with TRBJ1-4; no clear D. The V end was cut by 1 base, the J end by 5 bases, with 8 bases between. Per the germline V gene, CDR1 is SNHLY and CDR2 is FYNNEI. CDR3 length equals 14 residues. The CDR3 loop is CASSEVQQNEKLFF. The CDR3, as DNA: TGTGCCAGCAGTGAAGTTCAACAAAATGAAAAACTGTTTTTT.

The chain links TRBV19 to TRBJ2-6, with TRBD2 as a possible D gene (5 bases). The germline V and J ends were trimmed by 4 bases and 0 bases, with 19 bases remaining between them. This CDR3 spans 19 amino acids. CDR1 is LNHDA and CDR2 is SQIVND in the germline V gene (reference sequence). CDR3: CASSSTFLTGSSGANVLTF. CDR3 coding DNA: TGTGCCAGTAGTAGCACCTTTCTGACGGGAAGCTCTGGGGCCAACGTCCTGACTTTC.

CDR3 loop: CASSLNPGGTDTQYF. Written as DNA, the CDR3 is TGTGCCAGCAGCTTAAACCCGGGGGGCACAGATACGCAGTATTTT. The chain is built from TRBV7-3 and TRBJ2-3, with D possibly being TRBD2 (6 bases). In germline, CDR1 is SGHTA, CDR2 FQGTGA. V lost 1 base and J lost 1, with 9 bases in between. The length of the CDR3 is 15 residues.

This chain uses TRBV27 with TRBJ2-2, with D possibly TRBD2 on 5 matching bases. The CDR3 contains 15 residues. Trimming removed 5 bases from V and 1 base from J, with 11 bases in between. The germline gives CDR1 MNHEY, CDR2 SMNVEV (reference sequence). The CDR3 protein is CASSPWTGNTGELFF. In nucleotides, the CDR3 is TGTGCCAGCAGTCCCTGGACTGGGAACACCGGGGAGCTGTTTTTT.

The CDR3, as DNA: TGTGCCAGCAGCTTGTTACAGAGTGGCACAGATACGCAGTATTTT. It is translated as CASSLLQSGTDTQYF. The V and J genes are TRBV5-5 and TRBJ2-3; D gene uncertain. V dropped 1 base and J dropped 1 base, with 10 bases sitting between them. CDR1 and CDR2 (germline): SGHKS, YYEKEE (reference sequence). This CDR3 contains 15 residues.

V gene TRBV18 combines with J gene TRBJ1-1; 9 nucleotides line up with TRBD1. The CDR3 has 16 amino acids. CDR1 and CDR2 from the germline V gene are KGHSH and LQKENI. V shed 3 bases, J shed 5 bases, and the junction held 10 bases outside the gene matches. CDR3 region: CASSPQLQGARTEAFF. Here the CDR3 DNA reads TGTGCCAGCTCACCCCAGCTACAGGGGGCGCGGACTGAAGCTTTCTTT.

The CDR3 nucleotides are TGTGCCAGCAGCCAACTGGGGGCGAAACTGTTTTTT. Amino acid sequence: CASSQLGAKLFF. The chain carries TRBV3-1 (or the pseudogene TRBV3-2) and TRBJ1-4, with D possibly TRBD1 on 6 matching bases. CDR1 LGHDT and CDR2 YNNKEL come from the germline V gene (reference sequence). This CDR3 has 12 amino acids. V lost 2 bases and J lost 11, with 9 bases in between.

This chain joins TRBV3-1 (or the pseudogene TRBV3-2) and TRBJ1-4; 8 positions agree with TRBD1. The CDR3 totals 15 residues. The V and J ends lost 4 bases and 8 bases, in that order; junction bases with no gene match: 9. Germline V gene sequence: CDR1 LGHDT, CDR2 YNNKEL (reference sequence). CDR3 amino acids: CASSPPGQGNEKLFF. Here the CDR3 DNA reads TGTGCCAGCAGCCCCCCCGGACAGGGTAACGAAAAACTGTTTTTT.

This chain joins TRBV30 and TRBJ1-6; D not certain. Germline V gene lookup returns CDR1 GTSNPN and CDR2 SVGIG (reference sequence). Trimming cost V 7 bases and J 9 bases, with 13 bases left between them. This CDR3 is built from 12 residues. CDR3 region: CALGRFGSPLHF. CDR3 sequence (DNA): TGTGCCTTGGGGAGGTTCGGTTCACCCCTCCACTTT.

This clone came up once. The CDR3 loop is CASSLRTAAGYGYTF. CDR3 DNA: TGTGCCAGCAGCTTGAGGACAGCCGCTGGGTATGGCTACACCTTC. V is TRBV11-2 and J is TRBJ1-2; possible D gene TRBD1, 6 bases. Germline V gene lookup returns CDR1 SGHAT and CDR2 FQNNGV. This CDR3 has 15 amino acids. V lost 3 bases to trimming and J lost 5 bases, with 16 bases between them.

This clone came up once. The chain is built from TRBV5-1 and TRBJ1-1; unclear D gene. The V and J ends lost 3 bases and 5 bases respectively, with 14 bases between them. Per the germline V gene, CDR1 is SGHRS and CDR2 is YFSETQ. This CDR3 comprises 14 residues. The CDR3 sequence is CASSSHGLLTEAFF. For the CDR3, the DNA is TGCGCCAGCAGCTCACACGGGTTGCTAACTGAAGCTTTCTTT.

The chain has TRBV5-1 and TRBJ2-2; TRBD1 matches at 7 bases. After removal of 5 bases from V and 4 bases from J, the junction contained 5 bases not matched to a gene. Germline V CDR1 and CDR2: SGHRS, YFSETQ. There are 14 residues in the CDR3. DNA for the CDR3: TGCGCCAGCAGTCGGACAGGAACCACCGGGGAGCTGTTTTTT. Amino acids: CASSRTGTTGELFF.

The chain carries TRBV6-1 and TRBJ2-7; D possibly corresponds to TRBD1 (6 bases). The V gene lost 0 bases and the J gene lost 3 bases, with 12 bases spanning the gap. Germline CDR1 MNHNS, CDR2 SASEGT. CDR3 length: 15 amino acids. In nucleotides, the CDR3 is TGTGCCAGCAGTGAAGCCAGTCAGGGGAGCTACGAGCAGTACTTC. This gives the protein CASSEASQGSYEQYF.

This sequence joins TRBV5-1 and TRBJ2-5; 8 bases map to TRBD2. V was pared by 4 bases and J by 2 bases, with 16 bases of the junction left unmatched. CDR1 SGHRS and CDR2 YFSETQ come from the germline V gene. The CDR3 has 18 residues. CDR3 amino acids: CASSLAGVAGGGQETQYF. For the CDR3, the DNA is TGCGCCAGCAGCCTAGCAGGGGTCGCGGGGGGTGGACAAGAGACCCAGTACTTC.

This clone has more than one count but fewer than ten. This chain joins TRBV6-5 and TRBJ1-5; a weak D match, TRBD1 (5 bases). The CDR3 sequence is 15 residues long. Germline assignment: CDR1 MNHEY and CDR2 SVGAGI. V lost 6 bases to trimming and J lost 0 bases, with 12 bases between them. CDR3 sequence reads: CASSPSGVSNQPQHF. CDR3 DNA: TGTGCCAGCAGCCCCTCGGGGGTTAGCAATCAGCCCCAGCATTTT.

This sequence joins TRBV5-1 and TRBJ1-6; D gene unclear. Germline CDR1 reads SGHRS; CDR2 reads YFSETQ. The ends were cut back, 4 bases at V and 2 bases at J, with 7 bases in the middle. The length of the CDR3 is 14 residues. The CDR3 DNA is TGCGCCAGCAGCCCTCCTGCCTATAATTCACCCCTCCACTTT. Amino acids: CASSPPAYNSPLHF.

This clone was seen a few times. The chain joins TRBV19 to TRBJ1-1; D ambiguous. The CDR3 loop spans 15 amino acids. V was clipped by 3 bases and J by 2 bases, with 13 bases between them. Germline lookup yields CDR1 LNHDA and CDR2 SQIVND (reference sequence). The CDR3, as DNA: TGTGCCAGTAGTATTACCAGTTTTCCTAACACTGAAGCTTTCTTT. It codes for CASSITSFPNTEAFF.

The chain uses TRBV5-6 and TRBJ2-7, with a weak D call TRBD2 (6 bases). In germline, CDR1 is SGHDT, CDR2 YYEEEE. The CDR3 sequence is 16 residues long. V lost 4 bases, J lost 1 base, and 18 bases lay in between. CDR3 sequence (DNA): TGTGCCAGCAGCCAGTATGGAGGGGCGGATTCCTACGAGCAGTACTTC. Residues: CASSQYGGADSYEQYF.

Comments on this clone: This sample also contains other DNA sequences that code for the same CDR3. This chain links TRBV12-3 or TRBV12-4 with TRBJ1-2; D may be TRBD1 (6 bases). The V end lost 5 bases, the J end lost 3 bases, and 10 bases lay between the germline ends. This CDR3 has 13 residues. CDR3 sequence: CASSPQGDYGYTF. The CDR3 bases are TGTGCCAGCAGTCCACAGGGAGACTATGGCTACACCTTC.

The table lists this clone with a count of one. This chain connects TRBV6-5 to TRBJ2-7; 7 bases are shared with TRBD1. Trimming removed 6 bases from V and 7 bases from J; junction bases left unmatched: 6. Germline values: CDR1 MNHEY, CDR2 SVGAGI. This CDR3 spans 12 amino acids. CDR3 loop: CASRTGIREQYF. Written as DNA, the CDR3 is TGTGCCAGCAGGACAGGGATCAGAGAGCAGTACTTC.

Worth noting for this clone: Additional DNA sequences in this sample encode the identical CDR3. The rearrangement uses TRBV7-3 and TRBJ2-5; the D gene is possibly TRBD2 (7 bases). The CDR3 is made up of 14 amino acids. CDR1 and CDR2 (germline): SGHTA, FQGTGA. V was cut by 5 bases and J by 4 bases, with 14 bases left in between. The CDR3 spells CASSLAGAGETQYF. The CDR3 DNA follows: TGTGCCAGCAGCCTGGCGGGGGCGGGAGAGACCCAGTACTTC.

This clone was detected once. This rearrangement joins TRBV27 to TRBJ2-5; possibly TRBD2 for D (5 bases). The CDR3 is made up of 14 amino acids. V lost 4 bases and J 5 bases, leaving 14 bases between the germline ends. The germline V gene has CDR1 MNHEY and CDR2 SMNVEV (reference sequence). The CDR3 DNA follows: TGTGCCAGCAGTTCCACTAGGGTCGGCGAGACCCAGTACTTC. This translates into CASSSTRVGETQYF.

With respect to this clone: The sample has other DNA sequences that encode this CDR3 too. CDR3 bases: TGTGCCAGCAGTTACTCGTTTGGAGGGAATCAGCCCCAGCATTTT. Protein product: CASSYSFGGNQPQHF. The V call is TRBV6-6, the J call TRBJ1-5; D gene ambiguous. The V gene lost 0 bases and the J gene lost 4 bases, with 10 bases spanning the gap. There are 15 residues in the CDR3. CDR1 MNHNY and CDR2 SVGAGI come from the germline V gene (reference sequence).

The rearrangement uses TRBV2 and TRBJ2-3; 10 bases are shared with TRBD2. Losses at the gene ends were 6 bases for V and 1 base for J; bases not matched to a gene: 4. CDR1 and CDR2 (germline): SNHLY, FYNNEI. CDR3 length: 15 amino acids. The CDR3 coding sequence is TGTGCCAGCAGCGCGACTAGCGGGCGCACAGATACGCAGTATTTT. This gives the protein CASSATSGRTDTQYF.

V and J are TRBV20-1 and TRBJ2-1; 10 bases are shared with TRBD1. Germline CDR1 reads DFQATT; CDR2 reads SNEGSKA (reference sequence). CDR3 length: 17 amino acids. J lost 10 bases, V lost 3 bases, and 18 bases had no gene match. CDR3 sequence reads: CSASGGPGTGDVGEQFF. CDR3 nucleotides: TGCAGTGCTAGTGGGGGCCCCGGGACAGGGGATGTGGGAGAGCAGTTCTTC.

This chain joins TRBV2 and TRBJ2-2; 7 bases match TRBD2. Germline CDR1 is SNHLY and CDR2 is FYNNEI. This CDR3 comprises 11 residues. V lost 8 bases and J lost 7; bases outside the gene matches: 1. In DNA form, the CDR3 reads TGTGCCAGCGGGAGGGGCGGGGAGCTGTTTTTT. Translating gives CASGRGGELFF. Full variable domain (missing parts from reference TRBV2 and TRBJ2-2): EPEVTQTPSHQVTQMGQEVILRCVPISNHLYFYWYRQILGQKVEFLVSFYNNEISEKSEIFDDQFSVERPDGSNFTLKIRSTKLEDSAMYFCASGRGGELFFGEGSRLTVL.

V is TRBV27 and J is TRBJ2-3, with D maybe TRBD1 (6 bases). Germline V CDR1 and CDR2: MNHEY, SMNVEV (reference sequence). This CDR3 spans 17 amino acids. The V gene lost 2 bases and the J gene lost 3 bases, with 18 bases spanning the gap. The CDR3: CASSLPPKGGKTDTQYF. CDR3 in DNA: TGTGCCAGCAGTTTACCTCCTAAAGGGGGAAAGACAGATACGCAGTATTTT.

The rearrangement links TRBV18 to TRBJ1-2, with a weak D call TRBD1 (5 bases). CDR1 is KGHSH and CDR2 is LQKENI in the germline V gene. Trimming took 8 bases from V and 5 from J, leaving 18 bases between them. The length of the CDR3 is 14 residues. DNA for the CDR3: TGTGCCAGCGGTGATCAGGGCCACCAATATGGCTACACCTTC. Amino acids: CASGDQGHQYGYTF.

The gene calls are TRBV2 and TRBJ2-3; a possible D gene is TRBD2 (5 bases). Deletions cut 3 bases from V and 6 bases from J, with 10 bases between. This CDR3 has 13 amino acids. Germline V lookup: CDR1 SNHLY, CDR2 FYNNEI. The CDR3 nucleotides are TGTGCCAGCAGTGAGAACGGCGGGGATACGCAGTATTTT. It translates to CASSENGGDTQYF.